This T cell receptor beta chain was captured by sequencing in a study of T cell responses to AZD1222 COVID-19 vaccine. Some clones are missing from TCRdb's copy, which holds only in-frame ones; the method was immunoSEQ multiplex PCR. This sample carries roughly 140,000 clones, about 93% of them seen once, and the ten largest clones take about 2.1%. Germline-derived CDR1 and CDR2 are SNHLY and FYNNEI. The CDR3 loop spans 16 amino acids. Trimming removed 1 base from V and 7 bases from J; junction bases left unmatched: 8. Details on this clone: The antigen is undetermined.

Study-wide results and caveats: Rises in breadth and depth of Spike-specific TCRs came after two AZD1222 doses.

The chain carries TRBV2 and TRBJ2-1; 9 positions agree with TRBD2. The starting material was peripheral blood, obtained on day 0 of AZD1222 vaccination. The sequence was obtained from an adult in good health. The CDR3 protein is CASSEGGGGAFNEQFF. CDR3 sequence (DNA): TGTGCCAGCAGTGAAGGAGGCGGGGGGGCTTTTAATGAGCAGTTCTTC.